Presented here are 8 T cell receptor beta chains from one specimen sequenced in a study of blood T cell repertoires in COVID-19. TCRdb's table, derived via immunoSEQ multiplex PCR, lists solely in-frame clones and lacks some. The profile shows around 300,000 clones, more than 80% of them singletons. Sequencing was carried out using PBMCs or T cells enriched from blood (not recorded which). The receptors come from a woman younger than 45 who had recovered from COVID-19.

The CDR3 bases are TGTGCCAGCAGTCGGCAGCGTAATGAAAAACTGTTTTTT. This sequence encodes CASSRQRNEKLFF. The chain recombines TRBV2 with TRBJ1-4; D is unclear. This CDR3 has 13 amino acids. Germline values: CDR1 SNHLY, CDR2 FYNNEI. The ends were cut back, 5 bases at V and 4 bases at J, with 8 bases in the middle.

This chain links TRBV10-3 with TRBJ2-7, with D perhaps TRBD1 (6 bases). Per the germline V gene, CDR1 is ENHRY and CDR2 is SYGVKD. The CDR3 is 13 amino acids. V was shortened by 2 bases and J by 4 bases, with 9 bases between the two germline ends. CDR3: CAISEGGFYEQYF. The CDR3 DNA follows: TGTGCCATCAGTGAGGGGGGCTTTTACGAGCAGTACTTC.

The rearrangement joins TRBV5-4 to TRBJ1-2; D is perhaps TRBD1 (5 bases). CDR1 and CDR2 (germline): SGHNT, YYREEE (reference sequence). Trimming removed 0 bases from V and 0 bases from J, with 9 bases in between. This CDR3 has 15 residues. The chain's CDR3 is CASSLALTANYGYTF. The CDR3 bases are TGTGCCAGCAGCTTGGCCCTGACAGCTAACTATGGCTACACCTTC. The entire variable domain, with the rest obtained from reference TRBV5-4 and TRBJ1-2, is as follows: ETGVTQSPTHLIKTRGQQVTLRCSSQSGHNTVSWYQQALGQGPQFIFQYYREEENGRGNFPPRFSGLQFPNYSSELNVNALELDDSALYLCASSLALTANYGYTFGSGTRLTVV.

This rearrangement joins TRBV5-4 to TRBJ1-2; a weak D match, TRBD1 (5 bases). V lost 5 bases to trimming and J lost 10 bases, with 9 bases between them. CDR1 is SGHNT and CDR2 is YYREEE in the germline V gene (reference sequence). This CDR3 has 10 residues. The CDR3 here is CASRGTVYTF. The DNA of the CDR3 is TGTGCCAGCAGAGGGACTGTCTACACCTTC.

The chain recombines TRBV18 with TRBJ1-2, with TRBD1 matching 7 bases. This CDR3 is 17 amino acids long. The V segment lost 6 bases and the J segment 2 bases; nucleotides outside the gene matches: 15. CDR1 and CDR2 (germline): KGHSH, LQKENI. The CDR3 DNA reads as TGTGCCAGCTCCCCTACCCACACAGGGGAGTGGAACTATGGCTACACCTTC. Protein product: CASSPTHTGEWNYGYTF. Filled out from reference TRBV18 and TRBJ1-2, the complete variable domain reads NAGVMQNPRHLVRRRGQEARLRCSPMKGHSHVYWYRQLPEEGLKFMVYLQKENIIDESGMPKERFSAEFPKEGPSILRIQQVVRGDSAAYFCASSPTHTGEWNYGYTFGSGTRLTVV.

V and J are TRBV19 and TRBJ2-7, with D perhaps TRBD1 (6 bases). The germline gives CDR1 LNHDA, CDR2 SQIVND (reference sequence). V was clipped by 2 bases and J by 8 bases, with 13 bases between them. The CDR3 consists of 13 residues. The chain's CDR3 is CASSINNWGQQYF. The CDR3 DNA follows: TGTGCCAGTAGTATAAACAACTGGGGGCAGCAGTACTTC. Variable domain in full (rest from reference TRBV19 and TRBJ2-7): DGGITQSPKYLFRKEGQNVTLSCEQNLNHDAMYWYRQDPGQGLRLIYYSQIVNDFQKGDIAEGYSVSREKKESFPLTVTSAQKNPTAFYLCASSINNWGQQYFGPGTRLTVT.

This chain links TRBV14 with TRBJ1-6; the D gene is possibly TRBD1 (5 bases). V was trimmed by 1 base and J by 2 bases, leaving 6 bases between them. Germline V CDR1 and CDR2: SGHDN, FVKESK. The CDR3 runs 15 residues. CDR3: CASSQGGTYNSPLHF. The CDR3 coding sequence is TGTGCCAGCAGCCAAGGGGGCACCTATAATTCACCCCTCCACTTT. Full variable domain (remainder filled in from reference TRBV14 and TRBJ1-6): EAGVTQFPSHSVIEKGQTVTLRCDPISGHDNLYWYRRVMGKEIKFLLHFVKESKQDESGMPNNRFLAERTGGTYSTLKVQPAELEDSGVYFCASSQGGTYNSPLHFGNGTRLTVT.

The chain is built from TRBV28 and TRBJ2-1; TRBD2 might be the D (6 bases). CDR3 length: 19 amino acids. Germline V gives CDR1 MDHEN, CDR2 SYDVKM. Trimming left V 2 bases short and J 0 bases short, with 20 bases between. The chain's CDR3 is CASSLASLSGASSYNEQFF. The DNA of the CDR3 is TGTGCCAGCAGTTTAGCCTCCCTTAGCGGTGCGAGCTCCTACAATGAGCAGTTCTTC.